In this sample, the clone carrying this TCR beta chain turned up a few times. As yet, its antigen is unknown. The sample is drawn from a study of cytomegalovirus exposure and HLA in healthy donors. Germline V gives CDR1 GTSNPN, CDR2 SVGIG (reference sequence). The CDR3 spans 13 residues. Between the trimmed V and J ends, which lost 1 base and 11 bases, there was a span of 17 bases. Study observations and caveats: There were three CMV-associated chains whose specificity for CMV antigens was confirmed in vitro.

A multiplex PCR was run with 60 Vbeta primers and 13 Jbeta primers. Generated by immunoSEQ multiplex PCR, the TCRdb table keeps only in-frame clones and is missing some. The sample holds 150,000 to 200,000 clones, around a tenth seen once. The clonotype was recovered from a woman younger than 45 in good health and CMV-seropositive. The chain employs TRBV30 and TRBJ1-1, with D hard to call. The specimen sequenced was PBMCs. The CDR3 sequence is CAWSAAPSTLAFF. In DNA, the CDR3 is TGTGCCTGGAGTGCCGCCCCGAGCACCCTCGCTTTCTTT.